These 20 T cell receptor beta chains were all obtained from the same sample, sequenced in a study of identical twins. TCRdb reprocessed the 5' RACE reads with MiXCR, giving one entry per CDR3 protein. Here the sample spans 500,000 to 650,000 distinct CDR3 sequences, around 7.5% being singletons. These records were also assigned to another study, of yellow fever vaccine responses in identical twins.

Input material: PBMCs. The receptor set was obtained from a woman under 30 in good health.

This clonotype was recorded a few times. The chain couples TRBV10-3 to TRBJ2-1, with 14 bases matching TRBD2. Germline trimming cut 3 bases from V and 7 bases from J; bases unmatched to any gene: 11. Germline CDR1 is ENHRY and CDR2 is SYGVKD. The CDR3 is 18 amino acids. CDR3 sequence reads: CAISDPGLAGVGTNEQFF. The CDR3 DNA reads as TGTGCCATCAGTGACCCGGGACTAGCGGGGGTAGGGACGAATGAGCAGTTCTTC.

This clonotype was seen at least ten times. V gene TRBV9 combines with J gene TRBJ2-1; no reliable D call. Trimming removed 2 bases from V and 2 bases from J, with 8 bases in between. Germline CDR1 reads SGDLS; CDR2 reads YYNGEE. The CDR3 is 14 amino acids. The CDR3 protein is CASSVESPYNEQFF. The CDR3 nucleotides are TGTGCCAGCAGCGTGGAAAGCCCCTACAATGAGCAGTTCTTC.

This chain joins TRBV7-9 and TRBJ2-3; 11 nucleotides line up with TRBD2. V lost 5 bases to trimming and J lost 3 bases; unmatched junction nucleotides: 10. CDR1 and CDR2 (germline): SEHNR, FQNEAQ (reference sequence). The CDR3 sequence is 17 residues long. CDR3 sequence: CASSQTRGTSGTDTQYF. DNA for the CDR3: TGTGCCAGCAGCCAGACCCGCGGGACTAGCGGAACAGATACGCAGTATTTT.

The V call is TRBV20-1, the J call TRBJ2-2; 7 bases line up with TRBD2. The ends lost 0 bases at V and 4 bases at J; junction bases unmatched: 11. This CDR3 has 17 residues. Germline CDR1 and CDR2: DFQATT and SNEGSKA (reference sequence). CDR3 protein: CSARDIGSGYLTGELFF. The CDR3 DNA is TGCAGTGCTAGAGATATCGGTAGCGGGTATCTCACCGGGGAGCTGTTTTTT.

In this sample, this clonotype turned up a few times. The CDR3 sequence is CSVSPPEQFF. Here the CDR3 DNA reads TGCAGCGTTTCCCCGCCTGAGCAGTTCTTC. The chain couples TRBV29-1 to TRBJ2-1; D gene ambiguous. From germline, CDR1 is SQVTM and CDR2 ANQGSEA. The V and J ends lost 5 bases and 9 bases respectively, with 8 bases between them. This CDR3 has 10 amino acids.

This clonotype appeared many times. CDR3 in amino acids: CASSRQGLTNTEAFF. CDR3 DNA: TGTGCCAGCAGCCGCCAGGGGCTGACTAACACTGAAGCTTTCTTT. The chain joins TRBV5-6 to TRBJ1-1; TRBD1 is a possible D gene (6 bases). Trimming took 4 bases from V and 2 from J, leaving 15 bases between them. CDR3 size: 15 residues. The V gene's germline CDR1 is SGHDT and CDR2 YYEEEE.

This clonotype was found many times. The rearrangement uses TRBV20-1 and TRBJ1-1; D might be TRBD1 (6 bases). CDR3 size: 14 residues. Trimming pared 3 bases from V and 3 bases from J, leaving 14 bases between. The germline gives CDR1 DFQATT, CDR2 SNEGSKA (reference sequence). The CDR3 bases are TGCAGTGCTAGTGACCGGGGGCGGTACACTGAAGCTTTCTTT. Protein sequence: CSASDRGRYTEAFF.

This clonotype has just a few counts. This rearrangement joins TRBV4-1 to TRBJ1-3; unclear D gene. Per the germline V gene, CDR1 is MGHRA and CDR2 is YSYEKL. The V and J ends lost 0 bases and 4 bases respectively, with 4 bases between them. The CDR3 is 13 amino acids. CDR3 in amino acids: CASSQDWGNTIYF. The CDR3 DNA follows: TGCGCCAGCAGCCAAGACTGGGGAAACACCATATATTTT.

The chain couples TRBV21-1 to TRBJ2-3; the table gives TRBD1 as D, unverified against the DNA. TRBV21-1 is recorded as a pseudogene. CDR3 size: 18 residues. The CDR3 coding sequence is TGTGCCAGCAGCAGCCCGGGGGGACGGGGCTCTAGCACAGATACGCAGTATTTT. Encoded protein: CASSSPGGRGSSTDTQYF.

V gene TRBV9 combines with J gene TRBJ2-5; 13 bases fit TRBD2. This CDR3 has 17 residues. The trim removed 4 bases at V and 4 bases at J, leaving 10 bases unmatched. The germline CDR1 and CDR2 sequences are SGDLS and YYNGEE. CDR3 in DNA: TGTGCCAGCAGCTCCCCCCGGACTAGCGGGAGTAGAGAGACCCAGTACTTC. Its translation is CASSSPRTSGSRETQYF.

The CDR3 protein is CASSQAREPSGNTIYF. CDR3 nucleotides: TGTGCCAGCAGCCAGGCCAGGGAACCCTCTGGAAACACCATATATTTT. J is TRBJ1-3 and V is TRBV3-1; perhaps TRBD1 as D (5 bases). The CDR3 loop spans 16 amino acids. The V gene's germline CDR1 is LGHDT and CDR2 YNNKEL (reference sequence). Trimming took off 3 bases at V and 0 bases at J, with 12 bases between the two ends.

This clonotype occurred a few times. This chain joins TRBV5-1 and TRBJ2-3; D could derive from TRBD1 or TRBD2 (5 bases each). Germline-derived CDR1 and CDR2 are SGHRS and YFSETQ. With 0 bases removed from V and 4 bases from J, the gap between germline ends came to 18 bases. The CDR3 is 17 residues long. CDR3 DNA: TGCGCCAGCAGCTTGGGCCTCGGGGACCCGAGCGCAGATACGCAGTATTTT. It translates to CASSLGLGDPSADTQYF.

This clonotype was counted only a few times. The rearrangement joins TRBV10-3 to TRBJ1-1; TRBD1 matches 7 bases. This CDR3 is 12 amino acids long. Unmatched junction bases numbered 5, after V lost 9 bases and J lost 4 bases. Per germline, CDR1 ENHRY and CDR2 SYGVKD. CDR3 in DNA: TGTGCCATTCAGGGGGTTGGCACTGAAGCTTTCTTT. Translated, it gives CAIQGVGTEAFF.

The gene calls are TRBV6-1 and TRBJ2-7; no clear D. V shed 1 base and J shed 5 bases, with 6 bases lying between them. This CDR3 spans 12 amino acids. CDR1 is MNHNS, CDR2 SASEGT, per germline. The CDR3 region has the DNA TGTGCCAGCAGTGAAGGGGTCCACGAGCAGTACTTC. This gives the protein CASSEGVHEQYF.

This clonotype has a handful of counts. This sequence joins TRBV18 and TRBJ2-2; TRBD1 agrees at 8 bases. The germline V gene encodes CDR1 KGHSH and CDR2 LQKENI. CDR3 length: 15 amino acids. After removal of 1 base from V and 5 bases from J, the junction contained 3 bases not matched to a gene. CDR3 in DNA: TGTGCCAGCTCACCACGACAGGGGCAAACCGGGGAGCTGTTTTTT. It codes for CASSPRQGQTGELFF.

This clonotype was seen only a few times. The V gene is TRBV24-1, the J gene TRBJ2-1; no reliable D call. V was cut by 3 bases and J by 8 bases, with 22 bases left in between. The germline gives CDR1 KGHDR, CDR2 SFDVKD. The CDR3 sequence is 17 residues long. The CDR3 DNA is TGTGCCACCAGTGATCACCGGACCATTTGGAGTTATTATGAGCAGTTCTTC. Residues: CATSDHRTIWSYYEQFF.

The chain's CDR3 is CASSTRGGPGGNQPQHF. The CDR3 region has the DNA TGTGCCAGCTCAACAAGAGGCGGGCCTGGTGGCAATCAGCCCCAGCATTTT. This chain connects TRBV12-3 or TRBV12-4 to TRBJ1-5; no clear D. The CDR3 spans 17 residues. V shed 8 bases and J shed 2 bases, with 22 bases lying between them.

The CDR3 DNA reads TGCAGTGCTAGAGAGGGACAGGCGGGAGAGACCCAGTACTTC. Translating it yields CSAREGQAGETQYF. The J gene is TRBJ2-5, the V gene TRBV20-1; 8 bases line up with TRBD1. Germline CDR1 reads DFQATT; CDR2 reads SNEGSKA (reference sequence). The length of the CDR3 is 14 residues. The V gene end was trimmed by 0 bases and the J gene end by 4 bases; junction bases not matched to a gene: 4.

This chain joins TRBV12-3 or TRBV12-4 and TRBJ2-7, with D uncertain. The V gene lost 8 bases and the J gene lost 7 bases, with 15 bases spanning the gap. CDR3 length: 12 amino acids. CDR3 sequence (DNA): TGTGCCAGCGCTCTGGCTGAGTATGAGCAGTACTTC. Its protein is CASALAEYEQYF.

The chain employs TRBV15 and TRBJ2-4; 9 bases map to TRBD2. The CDR3 sequence is 12 residues long. Trimming took 8 bases from V and 9 from J; bases not matched to a gene: 5. Per the germline V gene, CDR1 is LNHNV and CDR2 is YYDKDF (reference sequence). The CDR3 sequence is CATRGGGTIQYF. As DNA, the CDR3 is TGTGCCACCCGCGGGGGGGGCACCATTCAGTACTTC.